This T cell receptor (beta chain) was identified during a study of blood T cells in healthy people across ages. V lost 4 bases and J lost 0; bases outside the gene matches: 13. Germline loops: CDR1 MDHEN, CDR2 SYDVKM. CDR3 length: 18 amino acids. This clonotype appeared a few times. Then a second PCR, running about 6 to 12 cycles, was carried out with a sample-barcoded 5' primer and a J-beta primer mix. One entry per CDR3 protein, called by TCRdb with MiXCR from the 5' RACE reads. The data show roughly 1.4 million distinct CDR3 sequences, approximately 60% seen once. The origin of this receptor is a man aged 18 to 30 in good health. The chain uses TRBV28 and TRBJ2-3, with TRBD1 matching 7 bases. The sequenced sample consisted of blood. CDR3 DNA sequence: TGTGCCAGCAGTTCTGAGACAGGGCCGACCTCTAGCACAGATACGCAGTATTTT. Its translation: CASSSETGPTSSTDTQYF.